This is a list of T cell receptor beta chains from one sample in a study of blood T cell repertoires in COVID-19. Using immunoSEQ multiplex PCR, the repertoire was profiled, and TCRdb retains in-frame clones only, with some absent. The sample lists some 130,000 clones, 75% to 85% occurring once. The sequencing sample was made of peripheral blood. Receptor source: a woman aged 80 or over with acute or convalescent COVID-19. Both conserved end residues are part of each CDR3.

cdr3_length v_call cdr3_aa
13 TRBV4-1 CASSQEGGTEAFF
16 TRBV5-4 CASSLAGGGSTDTQYF
18 TRBV21-1 CASSKDRDRVDGNQPQHF
15 TRBV3-1/TRBV3-2 CASSQALQGPQPQHF
16 TRBV4-2 CASSRGGGVEGDTQYF
17 TRBV7-3 CASSLASGDGPLDTQYF
16 TRBV5-4 CASSRGGTSGQETQYF
12 TRBV5-6 CASSPGPEGDTF
13 TRBV5-6 CASSLAQNYGYTF
13 TRBV6-5 CASTLNSYNEQFF
13 TRBV27 CASRYQGEGGYTF
15 TRBV3-1/TRBV3-2 CASSPGTGLINEQFF
12 TRBV12-3/TRBV12-4 CASSLIDSPLHF
15 TRBV20-1 CSASPGTGDPYEQYF
15 TRBV28 CASSLEQPNQETQYF
14 TRBV15 CATSRGDSSYEQYF
14 TRBV29-1 CSVVESSFQYGYTF